The clone carrying this TCR beta chain was seen only a few times. This sample was taken from a study of blood T cells in healthy people across ages. A J-beta primer mix and a sample-barcoded 5' primer were used in a second PCR of about 7 to 12 cycles. TCRdb passed the 5' RACE reads through MiXCR, listing each CDR3 protein once. The sample yields 1.2 million to 1.5 million distinct CDR3 sequences, approximately 59% seen once. The TCR originated in a man aged 18 to 35 in good health. The sample comprised blood.

CDR3 DNA: TGCAGTGCTCCGGCCCTATCAGATACGCAGTATTTT. This gives the protein CSAPALSDTQYF. The rearrangement uses TRBV20-1 and TRBJ2-3; no clear D gene. CDR1 and CDR2 from the germline V gene are DFQATT and SNEGSKA (reference sequence). V dropped 5 bases and J dropped 4 bases, with 10 bases sitting between them. The CDR3 is 12 amino acids.